The rows below give T cell receptor beta chains drawn from one sample of a study of graft-versus-host responses after intestinal transplantation. Antigens for these TCRs are unknown. The method was immunoSEQ multiplex PCR; TCRdb's version includes in-frame clones alone and lacks a portion of them. Of about 110,000 clones listed, 93% were seen once; the top ten hold about 0.51%. This specimen was unstimulated CD8+ T cells sorted from spleen or lymph node cells, taken before intestinal transplant. These receptors all stem from a human donor who received an intestinal transplant. The CDR3 runs from the conserved cysteine through the conserved F or W. A D gene is named only where the DNA matches it firmly. Size tells how often a clone was seen (once, few, many) or the class of an expanded clone, and some rows leave it out.

len: 15
abundance: -
d_gene: -
j_gene: TRBJ1-3
v_gene: TRBV9
CDR3aa: CASSVDGFSGNTIYF
CDR3nt: TGTGCCAGCAGCGTAGACGGATTCTCTGGAAACACCATATATTTT

len: 13
abundance: -
d_gene: -
j_gene: TRBJ1-1
v_gene: TRBV10-2
CDR3aa: CATGRSMNTEAFF
CDR3nt: TGCGCCACCGGACGGTCTATGAACACTGAAGCTTTCTTT

len: 12
abundance: once
d_gene: -
j_gene: TRBJ2-7
v_gene: TRBV11-2
CDR3aa: CASSFGRYEQYF
CDR3nt: TGTGCCAGCAGCTTCGGCAGATACGAGCAGTACTTC

len: 15
abundance: -
d_gene: TRBD2
j_gene: TRBJ2-2
v_gene: TRBV9
CDR3aa: CASSAGTRNTGELFF
CDR3nt: TGTGCCAGCAGCGCCGGGACTAGAAACACCGGGGAGCTGTTTTTT

len: 19
abundance: -
d_gene: TRBD2
j_gene: TRBJ2-7
v_gene: TRBV4-1
CDR3aa: CASSQAPLAGGFPSYEQYF
CDR3nt: TGCGCCAGCAGCCAAGCCCCACTAGCGGGAGGGTTCCCCTCCTACGAGCAGTACTTC

len: 13
abundance: -
d_gene: -
j_gene: TRBJ2-2
v_gene: TRBV7-9
CDR3aa: CASSSLVSGELFF
CDR3nt: TGTGCCAGCAGCTCCCTTGTCTCCGGGGAGCTGTTTTTT

len: 12
abundance: -
d_gene: -
j_gene: TRBJ2-7
v_gene: TRBV30
CDR3aa: CAWSGRRSEQYF
CDR3nt: TGTGCCTGGAGTGGCCGGAGGTCCGAGCAGTACTTC

len: 13
abundance: -
d_gene: TRBD1
j_gene: TRBJ1-1
v_gene: TRBV19
CDR3aa: CASSTGGLGEAFF
CDR3nt: TGTGCCAGTAGCACAGGGGGCTTGGGTGAAGCTTTCTTT

len: 13
abundance: -
d_gene: -
j_gene: TRBJ2-5
v_gene: TRBV7-9
CDR3aa: CASSFRGGETQYF
CDR3nt: TGTGCCAGCAGCTTTAGGGGAGGAGAGACCCAGTACTTC

len: 14
abundance: -
d_gene: TRBD1
j_gene: TRBJ1-5
v_gene: TRBV6-5
CDR3aa: CASRTGGSNQPQHF
CDR3nt: TGTGCCAGCAGGACAGGGGGCTCCAATCAGCCCCAGCATTTT

len: 13
abundance: -
d_gene: -
j_gene: TRBJ2-5
v_gene: TRBV7-9
CDR3aa: CASSPPKKETQYF
CDR3nt: TGTGCCAGCAGCCCCCCCAAGAAGGAGACCCAGTACTTC

len: 14
abundance: -
d_gene: TRBD2
j_gene: TRBJ2-7
v_gene: TRBV6-1
CDR3aa: CASTERESPYEQYF
CDR3nt: TGTGCCAGCACGGAGCGGGAGTCACCCTACGAGCAGTACTTC

len: 16
abundance: -
d_gene: TRBD2
j_gene: TRBJ2-7
v_gene: TRBV7-6
CDR3aa: CASSSTGERGAYEQYF
CDR3nt: TGTGCCAGCAGCTCCACAGGGGAGCGGGGGGCCTACGAGCAGTACTTC

len: 14
abundance: -
d_gene: -
j_gene: TRBJ2-7
v_gene: TRBV19
CDR3aa: CASSIGTLYYEQYF
CDR3nt: TGTGCCAGTAGTATAGGGACCCTATACTACGAGCAGTACTTC

len: 15
abundance: -
d_gene: TRBD2
j_gene: TRBJ2-2
v_gene: TRBV7-7
CDR3aa: CASRPLAGDTGELFF
CDR3nt: TGTGCTAGCAGACCACTAGCGGGAGACACCGGGGAGCTGTTTTTT

len: 13
abundance: -
d_gene: -
j_gene: TRBJ1-5
v_gene: TRBV27
CDR3aa: CASSLGGGQPQHF
CDR3nt: TGTGCCAGCAGTTTAGGGGGGGGTCAGCCCCAGCATTTT

len: 14
abundance: -
d_gene: -
j_gene: TRBJ1-1
v_gene: TRBV2
CDR3aa: CASSEARTSPEAFF
CDR3nt: TGTGCCAGCAGTGAAGCGAGGACATCTCCTGAAGCTTTCTTT

len: 13
abundance: -
d_gene: -
j_gene: TRBJ2-1
v_gene: TRBV29-1
CDR3aa: CSAQPGRNGEQFF
CDR3nt: TGCAGCGCCCAACCGGGACGAAATGGTGAGCAGTTCTTC

len: 15
abundance: -
d_gene: TRBD2
j_gene: TRBJ2-7
v_gene: TRBV11-1
CDR3aa: CASSLASGETYEQYF
CDR3nt: TGTGCCAGCAGCTTAGCGAGCGGGGAGACCTACGAGCAGTACTTC

len: 13
abundance: -
d_gene: -
j_gene: TRBJ1-1
v_gene: TRBV29-1
CDR3aa: CSVEADGYTEAFF
CDR3nt: TGCAGCGTTGAAGCTGACGGATACACTGAAGCTTTCTTT

len: 15
abundance: -
d_gene: -
j_gene: TRBJ2-1
v_gene: TRBV27
CDR3aa: CASSLQGSRYNEQFF
CDR3nt: TGTGCCAGCAGTTTACAGGGTAGTCGTTACAATGAGCAGTTCTTC

len: 18
abundance: -
d_gene: TRBD2
j_gene: TRBJ2-3
v_gene: TRBV9
CDR3aa: CASSVEGTRDYYTDTQYF
CDR3nt: TGTGCCAGCAGCGTAGAGGGGACTAGGGATTACTACACAGATACGCAGTATTTT

len: 16
abundance: -
d_gene: TRBD2
j_gene: TRBJ2-3
v_gene: TRBV28
CDR3aa: CASSLATSGRSDTQYF
CDR3nt: TGTGCCAGCAGTTTGGCTACTAGCGGGAGGTCGGATACGCAGTATTTT

len: 16
abundance: -
d_gene: TRBD2
j_gene: TRBJ2-2
v_gene: TRBV7-6
CDR3aa: CASSLAAGGPTGELFF
CDR3nt: TGTGCCAGCAGCTTAGCTGCGGGAGGGCCCACCGGGGAGCTGTTTTTT

len: 15
abundance: -
d_gene: -
j_gene: TRBJ2-7
v_gene: TRBV15
CDR3aa: CATSRRQDYTYEQYF
CDR3nt: TGTGCCACCAGCAGACGTCAAGACTACACTTACGAGCAGTACTTC

len: 15
abundance: -
d_gene: -
j_gene: TRBJ1-3
v_gene: TRBV4-1
CDR3aa: CASSQDGPPGNTIYF
CDR3nt: TGCGCCAGCAGCCAAGATGGGCCGCCTGGAAACACCATATATTTT

len: 15
abundance: -
d_gene: -
j_gene: TRBJ1-1
v_gene: TRBV14
CDR3aa: CASSQARGSGTEAFF
CDR3nt: TGTGCCAGCAGCCAAGCGCGGGGCTCGGGAACTGAAGCTTTCTTT

len: 15
abundance: -
d_gene: -
j_gene: TRBJ2-7
v_gene: TRBV2
CDR3aa: CASSEALGMSYEQYF
CDR3nt: TGTGCCAGCAGTGAAGCACTGGGGATGTCCTACGAGCAGTACTTC

len: 11
abundance: -
d_gene: -
j_gene: TRBJ2-7
v_gene: TRBV20-1
CDR3aa: CSASVLGEQYF
CDR3nt: TGCAGTGCTAGCGTTCTCGGCGAGCAGTACTTC

len: 11
abundance: -
d_gene: -
j_gene: TRBJ2-7
v_gene: TRBV6-5
CDR3aa: CASSLTDEQYF
CDR3nt: TGTGCCAGCAGTTTGACGGACGAGCAGTACTTC

len: 15
abundance: -
d_gene: -
j_gene: TRBJ2-7
v_gene: TRBV6-1
CDR3aa: CASSAPPGRAYEQYF
CDR3nt: TGTGCCAGCAGTGCCCCCCCCGGGAGAGCCTACGAGCAGTACTTC

len: 14
abundance: few
d_gene: -
j_gene: TRBJ2-1
v_gene: TRBV7-9
CDR3aa: CASSPRWGDNEQFF
CDR3nt: TGTGCCAGCAGCCCCCGATGGGGGGACAATGAGCAGTTCTTC

len: 15
abundance: -
d_gene: TRBD2
j_gene: TRBJ2-5
v_gene: TRBV6-5
CDR3aa: CASKEISGAQETQYF
CDR3nt: TGTGCCAGCAAAGAAATTAGCGGGGCACAAGAGACCCAGTACTTC

len: 18
abundance: -
d_gene: -
j_gene: TRBJ2-5
v_gene: TRBV14
CDR3aa: CASSQVNCWRGRRETQYF
CDR3nt: TGTGCCAGCAGCCAAGTGAATTGTTGGAGGGGGCGCAGGGAGACCCAGTACTTC

len: 15
abundance: -
d_gene: TRBD2
j_gene: TRBJ2-2
v_gene: TRBV7-9
CDR3aa: CASSGTSGIPGELFF
CDR3nt: TGTGCCAGCAGCGGGACTAGCGGGATACCTGGGGAGCTGTTTTTT

len: 19
abundance: -
d_gene: -
j_gene: TRBJ2-3
v_gene: TRBV5-4
CDR3aa: CASSLTSGPPVDRTDTQYF
CDR3nt: TGTGCCAGCAGCTTGACTAGTGGCCCTCCCGTGGATCGCACAGATACGCAGTATTTT

len: 16
abundance: -
d_gene: TRBD2
j_gene: TRBJ2-1
v_gene: TRBV14
CDR3aa: CASSQETSGISEEQFF
CDR3nt: TGTGCCAGCAGCCAAGAGACTAGCGGGATCTCGGAGGAGCAGTTCTTC

len: 13
abundance: -
d_gene: -
j_gene: TRBJ2-7
v_gene: TRBV5-1
CDR3aa: CASRFSPTGEQYF
CDR3nt: TGCGCCAGCAGATTCAGCCCCACCGGGGAGCAGTACTTC

len: 14
abundance: -
d_gene: TRBD1
j_gene: TRBJ1-2
v_gene: TRBV6-5
CDR3aa: CASGGVDRGNGYTF
CDR3nt: TGTGCCAGCGGAGGAGTAGACAGGGGTAATGGCTACACCTTC

len: 14
abundance: -
d_gene: -
j_gene: TRBJ2-7
v_gene: TRBV27
CDR3aa: CASSFALFSYEQYF
CDR3nt: TGTGCCAGCAGTTTTGCACTGTTCTCCTACGAGCAGTACTTC

len: 13
abundance: once
d_gene: -
j_gene: TRBJ2-5
v_gene: TRBV7-3
CDR3aa: CASSLGPSGTQYF
CDR3nt: TGTGCCAGCAGCCTCGGACCTTCGGGGACCCAGTACTTC

len: 16
abundance: -
d_gene: -
j_gene: TRBJ2-3
v_gene: TRBV6-1
CDR3aa: CASSGWFGDNTDTQYF
CDR3nt: TGTGCCAGCAGTGGGTGGTTTGGGGATAACACAGATACGCAGTATTTT

len: 14
abundance: -
d_gene: -
j_gene: TRBJ2-1
v_gene: TRBV9
CDR3aa: CASSVAPGYNEQFF
CDR3nt: TGTGCCAGCAGCGTAGCCCCAGGGTACAATGAGCAGTTCTTC

len: 13
abundance: -
d_gene: -
j_gene: TRBJ2-1
v_gene: TRBV6-5
CDR3aa: CASSYSSADEQFF
CDR3nt: TGTGCCAGCAGTTACTCGAGTGCCGATGAGCAGTTCTTC

len: 15
abundance: -
d_gene: -
j_gene: TRBJ2-1
v_gene: TRBV27
CDR3aa: CASSFGAGSYNEQFF
CDR3nt: TGTGCCAGCAGTTTCGGGGCAGGGTCCTACAATGAGCAGTTCTTC

len: 14
abundance: -
d_gene: -
j_gene: TRBJ2-3
v_gene: TRBV9
CDR3aa: CASSVGSTADTQYF
CDR3nt: TGTGCCAGCAGCGTAGGCTCGACAGCAGATACGCAGTATTTT

len: 13
abundance: -
d_gene: -
j_gene: TRBJ1-1
v_gene: TRBV28
CDR3aa: CASSDSMNTEAFF
CDR3nt: TGTGCCAGCAGCGACAGTATGAACACTGAAGCTTTCTTT

len: 15
abundance: -
d_gene: TRBD2
j_gene: TRBJ2-3
v_gene: TRBV2
CDR3aa: CASSSGAGEKDTQYF
CDR3nt: TGTGCCAGCAGTTCCGGAGCGGGAGAGAAAGATACGCAGTATTTT